These T cell receptor beta chains were read from a single sample in a study of cytomegalovirus exposure and HLA in healthy donors. Measured with immunoSEQ multiplex PCR; TCRdb has only the in-frame clones, and not every one. The repertoire holds 150,000 or so clones, with roughly 85% as singletons. Sequenced sample: PBMCs. The receptors were gathered from a male donor in good health and CMV-seronegative. CDR3s include the opening cysteine and the closing phenylalanine or tryptophan.

V: TRBV5-1; length: 14; J: TRBJ2-2; CDR3: CASSLVQTSGELFF
V: TRBV2; length: 13; J: TRBJ1-2; CDR3: CASGSRRGSGYTF
V: TRBV4-1; length: 15; J: TRBJ2-1; CDR3: CASSQEPGTGNEQFF
V: TRBV6-1; length: 16; J: TRBJ2-2; CDR3: CASSGGTSPGWGELFF
V: TRBV6-1; length: 16; J: TRBJ1-3; CDR3: CASSEAFRGLSDTIYF
V: TRBV7-3; length: 18; J: TRBJ2-1; CDR3: CASSPSLRRDRNYNEQFF
V: TRBV5-5; length: 17; J: TRBJ1-5; CDR3: CASSLGAGGWSNQPQHF
V: TRBV7-8; length: 15; J: TRBJ2-5; CDR3: CASSSPDRPGETQYF
V: TRBV6-5; length: 15; J: TRBJ1-1; CDR3: CASSYSPGGNTEAFF
V: TRBV18; length: 18; J: TRBJ2-1; CDR3: CASSPRLAGGPIHYEQFF
V: TRBV11-2; length: 14; J: TRBJ2-1; CDR3: CASSLGGWGDEQFF
V: TRBV7-6; length: 11; J: TRBJ1-1; CDR3: CASSGGTEAFF
V: TRBV19; length: 16; J: TRBJ2-3; CDR3: CASSRGTSGVTDTQYF
V: TRBV7-9; length: 16; J: TRBJ2-1; CDR3: CSSSLVRLAGYNEQFF
V: TRBV28; length: 15; J: TRBJ2-7; CDR3: CASRYHPGQGNEQYF
V: TRBV28; length: 15; J: TRBJ2-1; CDR3: CATSIRGQIYNEQFF
V: TRBV6-5; length: 14; J: TRBJ1-2; CDR3: CASSRAGQANGYTF
V: TRBV2; length: 13; J: TRBJ2-5; CDR3: CASSRQGEETQYF
V: TRBV5-6; length: 12; J: TRBJ1-1; CDR3: CASSLAEFEAFF
V: TRBV27; length: 13; J: TRBJ1-2; CDR3: CASSSGTLYGYTF
V: TRBV21-1; length: 14; J: TRBJ1-6; CDR3: CASNQDRSDSPLHF
V: TRBV6-6; length: 15; J: TRBJ2-7; CDR3: CASSPQERTHYEQYF
V: TRBV7-9; length: 13; J: TRBJ1-2; CDR3: CSSSLDRAAGYTF
V: TRBV19; length: 13; J: TRBJ2-1; CDR3: CASSIDITSVQFF
V: TRBV9; length: 15; J: TRBJ1-1; CDR3: CASSTPTGDLAEAFF
V: TRBV27; length: 17; J: TRBJ1-1; CDR3: CASSSPGTGGRNTEAFF
V: TRBV6-4; length: 14; J: TRBJ2-3; CDR3: CASSGGASTDTQYF
V: TRBV7-2; length: 17; J: TRBJ2-2; CDR3: CASSPEVRLLIPGELFF
V: TRBV6-1; length: 13; J: TRBJ2-7; CDR3: CASSDDREDEQYF
V: TRBV7-9; length: 14; J: TRBJ1-3; CDR3: CSSSQQGSGNTIYF
V: TRBV19; length: 15; J: TRBJ1-2; CDR3: CASSIPGFYGYGYTF